A single sample gave rise to the 21 T cell receptor beta chains below, sequenced in a study of PD-1 blockade in mismatch repair-deficient tumors. Using immunoSEQ multiplex PCR, the repertoire was profiled, and TCRdb retains in-frame clones only, with some absent. The data hold 100,000 to 150,000 clones, with about 88% observed a single time. Specimen: peripheral blood, collected 44 weeks after starting pembrolizumab. These receptors were collected from an adult with mismatch repair-deficient cancer.

For this clone: The junction differs from germline at one of its ends, possibly a read error. The chain joins TRBV6-7 to TRBJ2-1, with no clear D. TRBV6-7 is sorted into the ORF group, with uncertain function. CDR3 length: 11 amino acids. CDR3: CASSYYLELFF. DNA of the CDR3: TGTGCCAGCAGTTATTACCTGGAGCTGTTCTTC.

V gene TRBV18 combines with J gene TRBJ2-7; D tentatively fits TRBD1 or TRBD2 (5 bases each). The germline V gene encodes CDR1 KGHSH and CDR2 LQKENI. CDR3 length: 13 amino acids. Trimming removed 6 bases at V and 2 bases at J, with 11 bases between. The CDR3 is CASSDRGPYEQYF. The CDR3, as DNA: TGTGCCAGCTCGGACCGGGGACCCTACGAGCAGTACTTC.

This clone was detected a few times. V is TRBV4-1 and J is TRBJ1-2; perhaps TRBD1 as D (6 bases). Trimming removed 7 bases at V and 2 bases at J, with 14 bases between. In germline, CDR1 is MGHRA, CDR2 YSYEKL. The CDR3 extends over 14 amino acids. This CDR3 is CASTRTASNYGYTF. In nucleotides, the CDR3 is TGCGCCAGCACCCGGACAGCCTCGAACTATGGCTACACCTTC.

The table lists this clone with a few counts. The gene calls are TRBV2 and TRBJ2-7; either TRBD1 or TRBD2 may fit D (5 bases each). Per the germline V gene, CDR1 is SNHLY and CDR2 is FYNNEI. V dropped 7 bases and J dropped 2 bases, with 9 bases sitting between them. CDR3 length: 12 amino acids. DNA for the CDR3: TGTGCCAGCACGGGGCATACCTACGAGCAGTACTTC. Its protein is CASTGHTYEQYF.

The V call is TRBV2, the J call TRBJ1-2; D gene unclear. V dropped 0 bases and J dropped 6 bases, with 14 bases sitting between them. Germline V gene data show CDR1 as SNHLY and CDR2 as FYNNEI. This CDR3 is built from 15 residues. This chain's CDR3 is CASSEAGEGVDGYTF. CDR3 nucleotides: TGTGCCAGCAGTGAAGCGGGCGAAGGAGTCGATGGCTACACCTTC.

This chain links TRBV10-3 with TRBJ2-2; TRBD1 is a possible D gene (5 bases). Germline V gene data show CDR1 as ENHRY and CDR2 as SYGVKD. The CDR3 covers 13 residues. Trimming pared 6 bases from V and 4 bases from J, leaving 9 bases between. CDR3 in DNA: TGTGCCATCAGAAAACAGGTCACCGGGGAGCTGTTTTTT. Its translation: CAIRKQVTGELFF.

The genes are TRBV5-1 and TRBJ1-2; D remains ambiguous. V gave up 0 bases and J gave up 2 bases, with 2 bases separating them. Germline CDR1 and CDR2: SGHRS and YFSETQ. The CDR3 loop spans 12 amino acids. CDR3 sequence reads: CASSLENYGYTF. In DNA form, the CDR3 reads TGCGCCAGCAGCTTGGAAAACTATGGCTACACCTTC. Looking up the rest from reference TRBV5-1 and TRBJ1-2 gives the full variable domain: KAGVTQTPRYLIKTRGQQVTLSCSPISGHRSVSWYQQTPGQGLQFLFEYFSETQRNKGNFPGRFSGRQFSNSRSEMNVSTLELGDSALYLCASSLENYGYTFGSGTRLTVV.

The chain links TRBV9 to TRBJ2-7; 8 bases fit TRBD1. Germline V gene data show CDR1 as SGDLS and CDR2 as YYNGEE. J lost 4 bases, V lost 4 bases, and 7 bases had no gene match. This CDR3 contains 14 residues. The CDR3 region is CASSLGQGEYEQYF. The DNA for the CDR3 is TGTGCCAGCAGCTTAGGACAGGGCGAATACGAGCAGTACTTC.

J is TRBJ2-1 and V is TRBV27; 9 nucleotides align to TRBD1. V was clipped by 4 bases and J by 4 bases; unmatched bases: 8. There are 16 residues in the CDR3. Germline CDR1 reads MNHEY; CDR2 reads SMNVEV (reference sequence). As DNA, the CDR3 is TGTGCCAGCAGTTATTGGGCCGGGACAGGGTACAATGAGCAGTTCTTC. This gives the protein CASSYWAGTGYNEQFF.

The V call is TRBV29-1, the J call TRBJ2-3; perhaps TRBD2 as D (5 bases). The V end lost 2 bases, the J end lost 0 bases, and 12 bases lay between the germline ends. CDR3 size: 15 residues. Germline loops: CDR1 SQVTM, CDR2 ANQGSEA. CDR3 coding DNA: TGCAGCGTTGAATCCGGCCTAGCTAGCACAGATACGCAGTATTTT. It yields the protein CSVESGLASTDTQYF.

J is TRBJ1-5 and V is TRBV7-8; D not certain. Trimming took 5 bases from V and 5 from J, leaving 10 bases between them. The CDR3 covers 13 residues. From germline, CDR1 is SGHVS and CDR2 FQNEAQ. The CDR3 loop is CASSTGGYQPQHF. As DNA, the CDR3 is TGTGCCAGCAGCACGGGAGGTTATCAGCCCCAGCATTTT.

The chain uses TRBV6-1 and TRBJ2-7; 7 bases are a match to TRBD1. Germline V CDR1 and CDR2: MNHNS, SASEGT. The V segment lost 10 bases and the J segment 3 bases; nucleotides outside the gene matches: 15. The CDR3 is made up of 15 amino acids. As DNA, the CDR3 is TGTGCCATCAGAGACCCACAGGGGACCTACTACGAGCAGTACTTC. Its protein product is CAIRDPQGTYYEQYF.

Only one count was recorded for this clone. V usage is TRBV10-3 and J usage is TRBJ2-2; D not certain. The CDR3 is 17 residues long. Trimming stripped 3 bases from V and 1 base from J, with 15 bases between. Germline assignment: CDR1 ENHRY and CDR2 SYGVKD. CDR3 DNA: TGTGCCATCAGTGAACCTTCGAGTAAAGAGAACACCGGGGAGCTGTTTTTT. Encoded protein: CAISEPSSKENTGELFF.

This sequence joins TRBV9 and TRBJ2-2; perhaps TRBD1 as D (6 bases). This CDR3 is 14 amino acids long. Germline CDR1 is SGDLS and CDR2 is YYNGEE. Trimming removed 3 bases from V and 4 bases from J, with 10 bases in between. The CDR3: CASSARGSTGELFF. The CDR3 DNA reads as TGTGCCAGCAGCGCCAGGGGAAGCACCGGGGAGCTGTTTTTT.

V gene TRBV5-1 combines with J gene TRBJ2-2; a possible D gene is TRBD2 (7 bases). Trimming stripped 4 bases from V and 2 bases from J, with 18 bases between. The CDR3 is made up of 17 amino acids. Per the germline V gene, CDR1 is SGHRS and CDR2 is YFSETQ. The CDR3 region has the DNA TGCGCCAGCAGCCTCCGTCCCAGCGGGACAAACACCGGGGAGCTGTTTTTT. Residues: CASSLRPSGTNTGELFF.

The chain uses TRBV28 and TRBJ2-7; possible D gene TRBD1, 6 bases. The CDR3 loop spans 16 amino acids. From germline, CDR1 is MDHEN and CDR2 SYDVKM. V lost 3 bases, J lost 2 bases, and 17 bases lay in between. The CDR3, as DNA: TGTGCCAGCAGTTTGGGGGTCCAGGGGCCTCCCTACGAGCAGTACTTC. Translation gives CASSLGVQGPPYEQYF. Full variable domain (outside the CDR3, taken from reference TRBV28 and TRBJ2-7): DVKVTQSSRYLVKRTGEKVFLECVQDMDHENMFWYRQDPGLGLRLIYFSYDVKMKEKGDIPEGYSVSREKKERFSLILESASTNQTSMYLCASSLGVQGPPYEQYFGPGTRLTVT.

The chain employs TRBV7-2 and TRBJ2-5; D is unresolved. The V end was cut by 0 bases, the J end by 5 bases, with 10 bases between. The CDR3 is 14 residues long. From germline, CDR1 is SGHTA and CDR2 FQGNSA. The CDR3 spells CASSLAPFPETQYF. CDR3 bases: TGTGCCAGCAGCTTAGCCCCTTTCCCCGAGACCCAGTACTTC. Looking up the rest from reference TRBV7-2 and TRBJ2-5 gives the full variable domain: GAGVSQSPSNKVTEKGKDVELRCDPISGHTALYWYRQSLGQGLEFLIYFQGNSAPDKSGLPSDRFSAERTGGSVSTLTIQRTQQEDSAVYLCASSLAPFPETQYFGPGTRLLVL.

The chain recombines TRBV28 with TRBJ2-5, with a tentative D call TRBD1 (7 bases). The CDR3 runs to 20 residues. Germline assignment: CDR1 MDHEN and CDR2 SYDVKM. V lost 6 bases, J lost 3 bases, and 32 bases lay in between. Here the CDR3 reads CASRKRGSRGTSSGEETQYF. DNA of the CDR3: TGTGCCAGCAGGAAGCGAGGTTCCAGGGGGACTTCTTCGGGGGAAGAGACCCAGTACTTC.

This rearrangement joins TRBV4-1 to TRBJ2-7; 11 bases are shared with TRBD2. Germline CDR1 and CDR2: MGHRA and YSYEKL. The CDR3 has 16 amino acids. Germline trimming cut 4 bases from V and 1 base from J; bases unmatched to any gene: 6. CDR3 sequence: CASSLRLAGISYEQYF. The CDR3, as DNA: TGCGCCAGCAGCCTCCGACTAGCGGGGATATCCTACGAGCAGTACTTC.

This clone was seen only a few times. This rearrangement joins TRBV30 to TRBJ1-5; D is undetermined. V was clipped by 0 bases and J by 7 bases, with 10 bases between them. In germline, CDR1 is GTSNPN, CDR2 SVGIG (reference sequence). This CDR3 is 13 amino acids long. As DNA, the CDR3 is TGTGCCTGGAGTGTACACAGTCCCCAGCCCCAGCATTTT. Its protein is CAWSVHSPQPQHF.

The chain employs TRBV10-2 and TRBJ2-5; D unclear. V dropped 0 bases and J dropped 2 bases, with 4 bases sitting between them. Germline CDR1 WSHSY, CDR2 SAAADI. CDR3 size: 13 residues. Here the CDR3 reads CASSESRQETQYF. The CDR3 bases are TGCGCCAGCAGTGAGTCGCGACAAGAGACCCAGTACTTC.